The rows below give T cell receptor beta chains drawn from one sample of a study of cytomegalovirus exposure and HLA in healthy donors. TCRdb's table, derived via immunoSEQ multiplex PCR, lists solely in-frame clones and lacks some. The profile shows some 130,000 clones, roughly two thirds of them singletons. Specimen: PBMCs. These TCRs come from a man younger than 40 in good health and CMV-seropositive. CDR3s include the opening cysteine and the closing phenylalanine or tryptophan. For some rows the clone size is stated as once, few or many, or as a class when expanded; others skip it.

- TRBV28 CASREWDRDYGYTF
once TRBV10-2 CASRVSGTQYF
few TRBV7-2 CASSLASSGTGELFF
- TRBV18 CASSPRGQGVGYEQYF
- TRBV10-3 CAISDDREGPDTEAFF
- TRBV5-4 CASSKQGNTEAFF
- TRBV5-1 CASSLAGSLTGLAGGQDEQFF
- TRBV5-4 CASSPADRGRTEAFF
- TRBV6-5 CASSYSAGIYGYTF
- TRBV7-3 CASSLRRDRSYEQYF
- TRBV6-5 CASSYSPTEYGYTF
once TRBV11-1 CASSLADRYNEQFF
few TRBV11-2 CASRFPGNGVYEQYF
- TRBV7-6 CASSLATGGSYEQYF
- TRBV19 CASSATGISEQYF
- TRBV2 CASSEGTRVRPQHF
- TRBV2 CASRQGYLNSPLHF
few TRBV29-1 CSVFGQGGSYEQYF
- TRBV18 CASSPDYNQPQHF
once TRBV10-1 CASSQGSNEQFF
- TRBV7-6 CASSQWTGNENEQFF
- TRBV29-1 CSTWDRGMEGYTF
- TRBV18 CASSPAGGTYEQYF
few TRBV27 CASSLNTGELFF
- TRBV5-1 CASSFRGQEETQYF
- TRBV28 CASDSTHGNTIYF
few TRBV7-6 CASSPGEGGRGSYEQYF
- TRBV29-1 CSVLGGREGTDTQYF
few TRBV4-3 CASSHGLAGSEQYF
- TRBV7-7 CASSLDCPLYQETQYF
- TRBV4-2 CASSQTSGTTYNEQFF
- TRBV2 CASRDWRETQYF
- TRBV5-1 CASSLAQGLGSTEAFF
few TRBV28 CASSLSQYGYTF
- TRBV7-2 CASSLGASGSTDTQYF
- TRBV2 CASRARSLGGTQYF
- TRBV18 CASSPASNTGVGTQYF
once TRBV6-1 CASNRQGENEKLFF
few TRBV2 CASRVELAGETQYF
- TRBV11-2 CASNRLAGFHEQYF
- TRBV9 CASSVEAGRYYGYTF
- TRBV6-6 CATNDPGLAGLDEQFF
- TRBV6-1 CASSAGQGTDTQYF
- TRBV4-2 CASSLPSGQIDSYTF
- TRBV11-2 CASSSQIQETQYF
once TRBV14 CASSQLTGGRFGDEQYF
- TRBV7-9 CASSKDTVSYEQYF
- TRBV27 CASSLSPSGYYNEQFF
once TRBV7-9 CASSPRTSNYGYTF
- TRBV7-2 CASSLVTGANTEAFF
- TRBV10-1 CASSPTPTDTQYF
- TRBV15 CATSRDNVPLSNYGYTF
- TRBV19 CASSRAGGGYTF